This T cell receptor beta chain appears in the sequencing data of a study of blood T cell repertoires in COVID-19. Study overall: Spain, Italy and the United States supplied samples that represented acute and convalescent COVID-19. Sources were T cells, B-cell-depleted T cells, or PBMCs; the material itself was cDNA or gDNA.

Authors' processing steps: Counts of nucleated cells, estimated from reference gene primer amplification, were obtained. Sequenced by immunoSEQ multiplex PCR; TCRdb stores in-frame clones only, minus some. V, J and clone size reflect that table, while D and trimming were determined from the DNA. Found here are tens of thousands of clones, about 77% of them singletons; the top ten hold 25%. This clone was found once. CDR3 length: 13 residues. Trimming took 3 bases from V and 5 from J, leaving 13 bases between them. In germline, CDR1 is DFQATT, CDR2 SNEGSKA (reference sequence). The J gene is TRBJ2-5, the V gene TRBV20-1, with no clear D. The material sequenced was peripheral blood. The TCR comes from a human donor in a cohort sampled during active COVID-19. CDR3 sequence reads: CSASLSAGETQYF. DNA for the CDR3: TGCAGTGCTAGTCTATCGGCCGGGGAGACCCAGTACTTC.